This TCR beta chain was captured in a study of vaccination effects on CD4 cells after COVID-19. Study-wide results and caveats: Sampling in the study covered few convalescent patients and included no early post-infection timepoints.

Before sequencing took place, the ViraFEST assay used viral peptide pools to expand antigen-specific CD4+ T cells. The authors isolated CD4+ T cells after around nine days of culture. People in the vaccine group had not been infected with SARS-CoV-2 before, and their nucleocapsid antibodies were negative. As to this clone: Its target is not known.

With V trimmed by 6 bases and J by 3 bases, 1 base remained unmatched. This CDR3 is built from 13 residues. CDR1 and CDR2 from the germline V gene are ENHRY and SYGVKD. Assay used: immunoSEQ multiplex PCR; TCRdb lists only in-frame clones, some missing. This repertoire shows around 55,000 clones, 55% to 75% found once; its top ten account for around 19%. The chain joins TRBV10-3 to TRBJ2-5, with TRBD2 identical over 10 bases. The sequence was collected from a human donor who received a COVID-19 vaccine. The sample in question was CD4+ T cells from PBMCs cultured with SARS-CoV-2 spike peptides, obtained before COVID-19 vaccination. CDR3 bases: TGTGCCATCAGCCTAGCGGGGGAAGAGACCCAGTACTTC. It encodes CAISLAGEETQYF.